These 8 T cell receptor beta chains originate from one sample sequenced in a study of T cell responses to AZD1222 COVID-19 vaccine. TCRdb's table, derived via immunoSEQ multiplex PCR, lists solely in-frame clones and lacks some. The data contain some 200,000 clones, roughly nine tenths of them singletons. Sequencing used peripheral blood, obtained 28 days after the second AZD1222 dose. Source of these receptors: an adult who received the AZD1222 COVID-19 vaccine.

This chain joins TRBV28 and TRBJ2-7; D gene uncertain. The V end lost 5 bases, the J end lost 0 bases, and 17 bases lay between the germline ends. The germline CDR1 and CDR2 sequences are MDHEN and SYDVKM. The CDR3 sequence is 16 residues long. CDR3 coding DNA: TGTGCCAGCAGTCCCCCACTCTACTACACCTCCTACGAGCAGTACTTC. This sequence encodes CASSPPLYYTSYEQYF. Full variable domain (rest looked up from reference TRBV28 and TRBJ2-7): DVKVTQSSRYLVKRTGEKVFLECVQDMDHENMFWYRQDPGLGLRLIYFSYDVKMKEKGDIPEGYSVSREKKERFSLILESASTNQTSMYLCASSPPLYYTSYEQYFGPGTRLTVT.

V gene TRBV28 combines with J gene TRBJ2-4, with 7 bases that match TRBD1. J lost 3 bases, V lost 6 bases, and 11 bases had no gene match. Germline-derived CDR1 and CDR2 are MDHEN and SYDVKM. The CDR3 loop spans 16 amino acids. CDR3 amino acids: CASSYLTGTVKNIQYF. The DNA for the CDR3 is TGTGCCAGCAGCTATCTCACCGGGACAGTCAAAAACATTCAGTACTTC.

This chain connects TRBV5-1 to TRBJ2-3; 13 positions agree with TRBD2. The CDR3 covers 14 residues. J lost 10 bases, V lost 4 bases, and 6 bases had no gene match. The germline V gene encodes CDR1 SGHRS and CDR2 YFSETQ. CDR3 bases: TGCGCCAGCAGCATACTAGCGGGAGGGGGTCCGCAGTATTTT. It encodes CASSILAGGGPQYF.

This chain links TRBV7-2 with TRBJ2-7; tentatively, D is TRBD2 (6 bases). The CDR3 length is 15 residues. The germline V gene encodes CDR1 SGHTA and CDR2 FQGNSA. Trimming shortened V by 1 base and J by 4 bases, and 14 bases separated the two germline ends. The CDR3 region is CASSLGSGKQYEQYF. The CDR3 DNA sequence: TGTGCCAGCAGCTTAGGTAGCGGAAAACAGTACGAGCAGTACTTC. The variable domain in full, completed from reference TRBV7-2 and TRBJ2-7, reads GAGVSQSPSNKVTEKGKDVELRCDPISGHTALYWYRQSLGQGLEFLIYFQGNSAPDKSGLPSDRFSAERTGGSVSTLTIQRTQQEDSAVYLCASSLGSGKQYEQYFGPGTRLTVT.

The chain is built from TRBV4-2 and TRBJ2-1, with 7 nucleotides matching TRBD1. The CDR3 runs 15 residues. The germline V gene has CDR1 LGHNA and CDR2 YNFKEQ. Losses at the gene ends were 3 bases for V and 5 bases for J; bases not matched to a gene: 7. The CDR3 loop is CASSHRQGVHNEQFF. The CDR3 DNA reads TGTGCCAGCAGCCACCGACAGGGTGTCCACAATGAGCAGTTCTTC.

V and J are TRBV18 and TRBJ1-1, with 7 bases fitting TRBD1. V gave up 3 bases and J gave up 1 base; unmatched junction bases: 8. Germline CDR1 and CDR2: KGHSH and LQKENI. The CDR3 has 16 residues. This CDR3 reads CASSPSPGTANTEAFF. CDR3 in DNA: TGTGCCAGCTCACCGAGCCCCGGGACAGCGAACACTGAAGCTTTCTTT.

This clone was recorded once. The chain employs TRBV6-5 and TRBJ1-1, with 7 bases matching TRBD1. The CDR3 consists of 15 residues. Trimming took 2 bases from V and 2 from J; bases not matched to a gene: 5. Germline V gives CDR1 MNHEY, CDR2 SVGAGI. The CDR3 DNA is TGTGCCAGCAGTTACCTAGGGACAGCAAACACTGAAGCTTTCTTT. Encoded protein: CASSYLGTANTEAFF.

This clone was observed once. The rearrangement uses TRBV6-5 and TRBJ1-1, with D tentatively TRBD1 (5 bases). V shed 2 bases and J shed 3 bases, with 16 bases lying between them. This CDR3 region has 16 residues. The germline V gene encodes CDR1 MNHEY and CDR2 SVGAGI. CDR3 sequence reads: CASSYRIGTAHTEAFF. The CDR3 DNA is TGTGCCAGCAGTTACCGGATCGGGACGGCCCACACTGAAGCTTTCTTT.